One sample yielded the 10 T cell receptor beta chains listed below, sequenced in a study of blood T cell repertoires in COVID-19. Assay: immunoSEQ multiplex PCR; the TCRdb copy retains only in-frame clones and omits some. The sample lists fewer than 110,000 clones, 89% seen once, with roughly 3.6% in the top ten. Material: peripheral blood. The receptors stem from a woman in her sixties or seventies with acute or convalescent COVID-19.

The chain has TRBV5-1 and TRBJ1-3; D might be TRBD1 (5 bases). Germline V gives CDR1 SGHRS, CDR2 YFSETQ. This CDR3 is 16 amino acids long. The V and J ends lost 4 bases and 4 bases respectively, with 18 bases between them. The CDR3 DNA sequence: TGCGCCAGCAGCCTGGGGCCCCTGGGCGTCGGAAACACCATATATTTT. Translation gives CASSLGPLGVGNTIYF.

The chain employs TRBV28 and TRBJ1-2; 8 bases align to TRBD1. The CDR3 covers 16 residues. The germline gives CDR1 MDHEN, CDR2 SYDVKM. After removal of 4 bases from V and 2 bases from J, the junction contained 9 bases not matched to a gene. The CDR3 region has the DNA TGTGCCAGCAGTTCCGGACAGGGAGTACGAAACTATGGCTACACCTTC. It encodes CASSSGQGVRNYGYTF.

The chain couples TRBV2 to TRBJ2-7; the match to TRBD1 covers 10 bases. The V gene end was trimmed by 1 base and the J gene end by 5 bases; junction bases not matched to a gene: 2. Germline V gene lookup returns CDR1 SNHLY and CDR2 FYNNEI. This CDR3 has 14 residues. In DNA form, the CDR3 reads TGTGCCAGCAGTGAAGGAGGACAGGGGGACGAGCAGTACTTC. Protein sequence: CASSEGGQGDEQYF.

The V call is TRBV12-5, the J call TRBJ1-2; TRBD1 matches at 7 bases. CDR3 size: 16 residues. With V trimmed by 4 bases and J by 2 bases, 10 bases remained unmatched. Germline V lookup: CDR1 LGHNT, CDR2 FRNRAP. The CDR3 loop is CASGSGNRGLNYGYTF. CDR3 DNA sequence: TGTGCTAGTGGTTCTGGAAACAGGGGTCTGAACTATGGCTACACCTTC.

J is TRBJ1-1 and V is TRBV29-1, with D perhaps TRBD1 (6 bases). Trimming took 4 bases from V and 1 from J, leaving 10 bases between them. This CDR3 has 13 amino acids. Germline CDR1 reads SQVTM; CDR2 reads ANQGSEA. The CDR3 nucleotides read TGCAGCGTTGGGTGGGGGCGGAACACTGAAGCTTTCTTT. Amino acids: CSVGWGRNTEAFF.

J is TRBJ1-6 and V is TRBV27; weak D call: TRBD1 (6 bases). This CDR3 has 15 amino acids. Trimming stripped 2 bases from V and 10 bases from J, with 15 bases between. The V gene's germline CDR1 is MNHEY and CDR2 SMNVEV (reference sequence). The DNA of the CDR3 is TGTGCCAGCAGTTTAATGGCAGGGGCGGAATCACCCCTCCACTTT. Protein sequence: CASSLMAGAESPLHF.

The chain recombines TRBV21-1 with TRBJ1-2. TRBV21-1 is deemed a pseudogene. The CDR3 consists of 11 residues. The CDR3, as DNA: TGTGCCAGCAGCAAAGGGAGAGGCTACACCTTC. Residues: CASSKGRGYTF.

The chain carries TRBV11-2 and TRBJ1-2; no clear D. Germline assignment: CDR1 SGHAT and CDR2 FQNNGV. The CDR3 covers 13 residues. The V end lost 2 bases, the J end lost 6 bases, and 10 bases lay between the germline ends. The CDR3 nucleotides read TGTGCCAGCAGCTTAAGCAGGTTCGATGGCTACACCTTC. This sequence encodes CASSLSRFDGYTF.

V and J are TRBV27 and TRBJ2-3, with TRBD1 matching over 11 bases. The CDR3 covers 21 residues. V shed 7 bases, J shed 1 base, and the junction held 22 bases outside the gene matches. CDR1 and CDR2 from the germline V gene are MNHEY and SMNVEV (reference sequence). CDR3 coding DNA: TGTGCCAGCAAACTCCGTACCACGGACAGGGGGCACCCAGGGGGCACAGATACGCAGTATTTT. It encodes CASKLRTTDRGHPGGTDTQYF.

The chain uses TRBV5-1 and TRBJ2-1, with 7 bases fitting TRBD2. Germline CDR1 SGHRS, CDR2 YFSETQ. The CDR3 length is 16 residues. The J segment lost 10 bases and the V segment lost 3 bases, leaving 16 bases of the junction unmatched. The CDR3 region has the DNA TGCGCCAGCAGCTCCTTAGCGGGCGCCCCCCAGGGAGAGCAGTTCTTC. Translation: CASSSLAGAPQGEQFF.